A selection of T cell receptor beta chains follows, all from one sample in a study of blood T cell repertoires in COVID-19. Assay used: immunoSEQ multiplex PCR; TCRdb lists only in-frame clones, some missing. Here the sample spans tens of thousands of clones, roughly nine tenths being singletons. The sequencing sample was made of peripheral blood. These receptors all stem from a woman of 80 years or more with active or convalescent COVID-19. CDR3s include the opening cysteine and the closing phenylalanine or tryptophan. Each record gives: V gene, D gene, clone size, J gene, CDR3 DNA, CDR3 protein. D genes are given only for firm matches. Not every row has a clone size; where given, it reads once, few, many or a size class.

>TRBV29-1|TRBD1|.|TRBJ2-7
TGCAGCGTACAGGGGGGCTCCGGAGTCGACGAGCAGTACTTC
CSVQGGSGVDEQYF
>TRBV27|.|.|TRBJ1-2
TGTGCCAGCAGTTTAAAGCTTAACTATGGCTACACCTTC
CASSLKLNYGYTF
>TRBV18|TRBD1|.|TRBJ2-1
TGTGCCAGCTCAACGGGACAGGGAGACTACAATGAGCAGTTCTTC
CASSTGQGDYNEQFF
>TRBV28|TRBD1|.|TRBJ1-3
TGTGCCAGCAGTGCCCCGACAGGGTCCAAAAACACCATATATTTT
CASSAPTGSKNTIYF
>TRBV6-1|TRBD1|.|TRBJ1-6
TGTGCCAGCAGTGAGACGGGACAGTTCCCCCTCCACTTT
CASSETGQFPLHF
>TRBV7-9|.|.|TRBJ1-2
TGTGCCAGCAGCCCGTACGACGGGAACTATGGCTACACCTTC
CASSPYDGNYGYTF
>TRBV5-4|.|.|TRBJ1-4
TGTGCCAGCAGCTTGGGTGGGGGGGCCGCTAATGAAAAACTGTTTTTT
CASSLGGGAANEKLFF
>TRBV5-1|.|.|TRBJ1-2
TGCGCCAGCAGCATTTCCCAGGGGACTAACTATGGCTACACCTTC
CASSISQGTNYGYTF
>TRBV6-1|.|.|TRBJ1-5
TGTGCCAGCAGTGACTGGGGGGGCCTTGCCAATCAGCCCCAGCATTTT
CASSDWGGLANQPQHF
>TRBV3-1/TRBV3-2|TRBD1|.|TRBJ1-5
TGTGCCAGCAGCCTGGGGACAGGCAATCAGCCCCAGCATTTT
CASSLGTGNQPQHF
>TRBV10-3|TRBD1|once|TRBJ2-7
TGTGCCATCAGTGAGGACAGGGGGCCCCCCTACGAGCAGTACTTC
CAISEDRGPPYEQYF
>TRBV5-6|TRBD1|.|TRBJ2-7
TGTGCCAGCAGCTCCCCGGGACAGGGGAATTACGAGCAGTACTTC
CASSSPGQGNYEQYF
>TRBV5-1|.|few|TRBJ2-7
TGCGCCAGCACAGGGATTTCCTACGAGCAGTACTTC
CASTGISYEQYF
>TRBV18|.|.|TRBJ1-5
TGTGCCAGCTCATACGGAGGGAGCAATCAGCCCCAGCATTTT
CASSYGGSNQPQHF
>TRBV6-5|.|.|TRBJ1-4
TGTGCCAGCACCCCGACCGGAGGAGGAGAAAAACTGTTTTTT
CASTPTGGGEKLFF
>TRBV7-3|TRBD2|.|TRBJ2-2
TGTGCCAGCAGCCTAGGACTAGCGATAAACACCGGGGAGCTGTTTTTT
CASSLGLAINTGELFF
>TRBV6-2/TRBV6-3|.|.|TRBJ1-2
TGTGCCAGCAGTTACTCACCGCCAGGGGTTCTGGGTAACTATGGCTACACCTTC
CASSYSPPGVLGNYGYTF
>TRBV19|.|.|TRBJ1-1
TGTGCCAGTAGTATAGCGGGGGGAGGAACTGAAGCTTTCTTT
CASSIAGGGTEAFF
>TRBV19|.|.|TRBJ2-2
TGTGCCAGTAGTATTGGCTCGCCCGGGGAGCTGTTTTTT
CASSIGSPGELFF
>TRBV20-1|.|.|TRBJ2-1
TGCAGTGCTAGTGGAGGTGGCAGAAACAATGAGCAGTTCTTC
CSASGGGRNNEQFF
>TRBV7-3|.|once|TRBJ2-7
TGTGCCAGCAGCTTGGAACAGGGATACGAGCAGTACTTC
CASSLEQGYEQYF
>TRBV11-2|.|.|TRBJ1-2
TGTGCCAGCAGCTTCCGGGGCGGGGCGGATGGCTACACCTTC
CASSFRGGADGYTF
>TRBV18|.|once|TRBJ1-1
TGTGCCAGCTCACCACCCAAAAAAAACACTGAAGCTTTCTTT
CASSPPKKNTEAFF
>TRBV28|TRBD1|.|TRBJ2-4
TGTGCCAGCAGAACAACATCGACAGGGGAAGCCAAAAACATTCAGTACTTC
CASRTTSTGEAKNIQYF
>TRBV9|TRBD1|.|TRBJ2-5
TGTGCCAGCAGCGCCGGGACAGGGGGAGAGACCCAGTACTTC
CASSAGTGGETQYF
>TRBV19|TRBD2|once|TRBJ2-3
TGTGCCAGTAATTATGGGGCCAGACTAGCGGGGGGCCGAGATACGCAGTATTTT
CASNYGARLAGGRDTQYF
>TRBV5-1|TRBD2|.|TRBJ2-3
TGCGCCAGCAGCTTTGAGGCGGGGGGGCCCCTAGATACGCAGTATTTT
CASSFEAGGPLDTQYF
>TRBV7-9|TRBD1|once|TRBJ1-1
TGTGCCAGCGGGACAGGGGGCAGCACTGAAGCTTTCTTT
CASGTGGSTEAFF
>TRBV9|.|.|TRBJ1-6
TGTGCCAGCAGCGTAGATTCCGGTAATTCACCCCTCCACTTT
CASSVDSGNSPLHF
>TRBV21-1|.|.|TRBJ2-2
TGTGCCAGCAGCCTCGGGCCAGGGCCGAACACCGGGGAGCTGTTTTTT
CASSLGPGPNTGELFF
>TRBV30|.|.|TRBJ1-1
TGTGCACACAGGGAAAACACTGAAGCTTTCTTT
CAHRENTEAFF
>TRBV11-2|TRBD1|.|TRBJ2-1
TGTGCCAGCAGCCAAACAAGACAGGGGGCGTACAATGAGCAGTTCTTC
CASSQTRQGAYNEQFF
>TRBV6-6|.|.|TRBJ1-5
TGTGCCAGCAGTTACTCCTCCAGCAATCAGCCCCAGCATTTT
CASSYSSSNQPQHF
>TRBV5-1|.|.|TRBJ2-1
TGCGCCAGCAGCTTTTTCTCGGAACAGGGTCCGGGCAATGAGCAGTTCTTC
CASSFFSEQGPGNEQFF
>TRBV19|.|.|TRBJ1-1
TGTGCCAGTTCCAGGGTAATGAACACTGAAGCTTTCTTT
CASSRVMNTEAFF
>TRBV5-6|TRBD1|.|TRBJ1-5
TGTGCCAGCAGCTTCGACAGGGGGAATCAGCCCCAGCATTTT
CASSFDRGNQPQHF